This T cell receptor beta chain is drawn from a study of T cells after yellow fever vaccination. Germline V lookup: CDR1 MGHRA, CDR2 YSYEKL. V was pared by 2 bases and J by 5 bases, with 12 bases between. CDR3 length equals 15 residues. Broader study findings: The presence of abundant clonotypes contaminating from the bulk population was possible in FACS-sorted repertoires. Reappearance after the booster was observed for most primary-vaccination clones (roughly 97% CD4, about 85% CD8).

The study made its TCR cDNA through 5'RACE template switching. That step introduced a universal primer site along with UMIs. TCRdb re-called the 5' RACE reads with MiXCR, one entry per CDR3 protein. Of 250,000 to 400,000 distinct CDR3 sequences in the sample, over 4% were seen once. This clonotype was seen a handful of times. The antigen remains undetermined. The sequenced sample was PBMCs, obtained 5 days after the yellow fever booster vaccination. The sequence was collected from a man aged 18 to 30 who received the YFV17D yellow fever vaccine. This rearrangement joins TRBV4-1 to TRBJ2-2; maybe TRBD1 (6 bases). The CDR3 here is CASSQFIRGTGELFF. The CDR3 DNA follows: TGCGCCAGCAGCCAATTTATAAGGGGGACCGGGGAGCTGTTTTTT.